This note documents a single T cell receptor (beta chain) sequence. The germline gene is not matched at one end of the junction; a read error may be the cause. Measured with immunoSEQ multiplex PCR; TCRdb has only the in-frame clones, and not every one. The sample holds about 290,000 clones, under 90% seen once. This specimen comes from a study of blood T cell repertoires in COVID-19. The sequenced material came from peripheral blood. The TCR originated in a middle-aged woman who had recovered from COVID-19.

The CDR3 DNA reads TGCGCCAGCAGCCAACTCTATAGGTCGGGGCTAGCGGGACTCAGTTTT. Its translation: CASSQLYRSGLAGLSF. This sequence joins TRBV4-1 and TRBJ2-3; 9 bases match TRBD2. Germline values: CDR1 MGHRA, CDR2 YSYEKL. The CDR3 extends over 16 amino acids.